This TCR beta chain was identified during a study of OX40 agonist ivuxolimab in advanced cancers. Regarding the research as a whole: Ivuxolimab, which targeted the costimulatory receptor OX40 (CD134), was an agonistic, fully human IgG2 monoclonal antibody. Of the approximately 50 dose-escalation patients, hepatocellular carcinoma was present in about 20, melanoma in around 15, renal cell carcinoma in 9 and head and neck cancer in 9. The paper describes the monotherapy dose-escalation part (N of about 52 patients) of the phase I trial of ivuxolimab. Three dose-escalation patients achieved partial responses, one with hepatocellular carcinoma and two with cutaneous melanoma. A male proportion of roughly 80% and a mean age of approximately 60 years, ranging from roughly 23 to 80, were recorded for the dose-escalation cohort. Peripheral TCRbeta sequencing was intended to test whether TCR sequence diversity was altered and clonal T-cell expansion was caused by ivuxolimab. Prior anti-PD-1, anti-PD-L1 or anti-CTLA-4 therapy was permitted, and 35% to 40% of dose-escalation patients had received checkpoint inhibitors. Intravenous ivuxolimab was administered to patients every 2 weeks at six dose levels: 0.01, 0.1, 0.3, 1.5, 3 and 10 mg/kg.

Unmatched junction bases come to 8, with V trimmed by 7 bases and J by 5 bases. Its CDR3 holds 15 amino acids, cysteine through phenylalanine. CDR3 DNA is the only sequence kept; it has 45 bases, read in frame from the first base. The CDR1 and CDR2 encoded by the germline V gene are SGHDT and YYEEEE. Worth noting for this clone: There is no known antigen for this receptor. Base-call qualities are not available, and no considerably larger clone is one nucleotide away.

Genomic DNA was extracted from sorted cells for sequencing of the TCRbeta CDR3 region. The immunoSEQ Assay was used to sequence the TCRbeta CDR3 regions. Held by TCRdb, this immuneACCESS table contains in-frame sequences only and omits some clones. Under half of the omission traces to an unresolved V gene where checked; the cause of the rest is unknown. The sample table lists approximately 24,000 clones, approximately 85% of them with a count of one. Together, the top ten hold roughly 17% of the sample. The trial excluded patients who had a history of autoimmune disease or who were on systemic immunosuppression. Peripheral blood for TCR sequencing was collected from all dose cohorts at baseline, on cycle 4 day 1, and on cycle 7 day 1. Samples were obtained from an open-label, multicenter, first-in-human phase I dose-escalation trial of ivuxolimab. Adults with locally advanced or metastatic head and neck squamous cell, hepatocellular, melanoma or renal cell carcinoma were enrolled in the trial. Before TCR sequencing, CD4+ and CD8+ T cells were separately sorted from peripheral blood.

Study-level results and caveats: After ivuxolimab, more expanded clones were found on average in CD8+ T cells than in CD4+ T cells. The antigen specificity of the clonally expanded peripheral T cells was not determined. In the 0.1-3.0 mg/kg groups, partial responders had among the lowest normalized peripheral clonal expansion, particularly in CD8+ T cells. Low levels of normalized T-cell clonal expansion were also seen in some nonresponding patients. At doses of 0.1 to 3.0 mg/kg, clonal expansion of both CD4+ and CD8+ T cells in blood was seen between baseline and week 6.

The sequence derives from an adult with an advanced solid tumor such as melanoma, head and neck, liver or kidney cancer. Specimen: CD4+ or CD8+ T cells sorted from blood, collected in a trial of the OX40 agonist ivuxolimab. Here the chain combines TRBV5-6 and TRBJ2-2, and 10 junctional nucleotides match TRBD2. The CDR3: CASLGLAGVTGELFF. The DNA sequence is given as TGTGCCAGCCTAGGGCTAGCGGGAGTTACCGGGGAGCTGTTTTTT.